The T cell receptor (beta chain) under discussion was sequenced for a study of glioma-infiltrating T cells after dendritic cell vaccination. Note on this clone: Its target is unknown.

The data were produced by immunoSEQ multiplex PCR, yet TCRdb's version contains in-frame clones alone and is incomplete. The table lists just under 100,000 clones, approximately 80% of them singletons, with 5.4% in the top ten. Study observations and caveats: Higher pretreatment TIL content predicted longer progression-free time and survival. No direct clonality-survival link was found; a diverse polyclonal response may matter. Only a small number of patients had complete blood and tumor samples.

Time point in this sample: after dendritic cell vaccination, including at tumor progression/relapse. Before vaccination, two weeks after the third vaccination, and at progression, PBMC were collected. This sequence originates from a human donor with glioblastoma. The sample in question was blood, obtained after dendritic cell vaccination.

CDR3 sequence reads: CASSYGAMDSYEQYF. In DNA, the CDR3 is TGCGCCAGCAGCTATGGGGCCATGGACTCCTACGAGCAGTACTTC. The genes are TRBV5-1 and TRBJ2-7; D possibly corresponds to TRBD1 (5 bases). Germline V gives CDR1 SGHRS, CDR2 YFSETQ. This CDR3 has 15 amino acids. Trimming shortened V by 3 bases and J by 0 bases, and 13 bases separated the two germline ends.